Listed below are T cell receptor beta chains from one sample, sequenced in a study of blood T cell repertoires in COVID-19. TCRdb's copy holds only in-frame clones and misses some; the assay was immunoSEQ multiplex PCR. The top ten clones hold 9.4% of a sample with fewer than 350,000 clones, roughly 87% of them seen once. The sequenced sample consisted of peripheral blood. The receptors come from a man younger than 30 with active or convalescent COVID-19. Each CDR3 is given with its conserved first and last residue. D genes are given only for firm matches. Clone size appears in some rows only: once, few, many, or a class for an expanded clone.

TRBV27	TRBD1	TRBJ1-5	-	TGTGCCAGCAGTTCCGGACAGGGTCCCCAGCCCCAGCATTTT	CASSSGQGPQPQHF
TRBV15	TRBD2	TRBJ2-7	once	TGTGCCACCAGCAGAGATATGACGGGGGGGCTCGAGCAGTACTTC	CATSRDMTGGLEQYF
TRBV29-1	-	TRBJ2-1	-	TGCAGCGCGATCTCCTTTAGCAATGAGCAGTTCTTC	CSAISFSNEQFF
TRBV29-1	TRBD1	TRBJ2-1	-	TGCAGCGTTGTTCTCTCGGACAGGCAATACAATGAGCAGTTCTTC	CSVVLSDRQYNEQFF
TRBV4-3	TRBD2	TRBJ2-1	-	TGCGCCAGCAGCCAAGATAGGCGGGGGGGCCACAATGAGCAGTTCTTC	CASSQDRRGGHNEQFF
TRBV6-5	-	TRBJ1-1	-	TGTGCCAGCAGCCCGACAGTTGAAGCTTTCTTT	CASSPTVEAFF
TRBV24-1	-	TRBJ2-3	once	TGTGCCACCAGTGATGCGGACAGACTCACAGATACGCAGTATTTT	CATSDADRLTDTQYF
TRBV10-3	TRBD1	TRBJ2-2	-	TGTGCCATCAGGGACACCAGGGACAGTGCGAACACCGGGGAGCTGTTTTTT	CAIRDTRDSANTGELFF
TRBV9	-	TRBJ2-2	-	TGTGCCAGCAGCTCTAGGGGGGGATCACCCACCGGGGAGCTGTTTTTT	CASSSRGGSPTGELFF
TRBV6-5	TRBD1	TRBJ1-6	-	TGTGCCAGCAGTTACGGGACAGCTTCACCCCTCCACTTT	CASSYGTASPLHF
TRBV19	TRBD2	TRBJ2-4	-	TGTGCCAGTAGTCCGGGACTAGCGGCCTCCTGGGGAGCCAAAAACATTCAGTACTTC	CASSPGLAASWGAKNIQYF
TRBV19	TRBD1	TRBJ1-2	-	TGTGCCAGTACCGGGACAGGGTTAAAGGGAGATGGCTACACCTTC	CASTGTGLKGDGYTF
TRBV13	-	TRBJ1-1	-	TGTGCCAGCAGCGTGGCTTACACTGAAGCTTTCTTT	CASSVAYTEAFF
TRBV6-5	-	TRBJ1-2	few	TGTGCCAGCAGTTACGGGACACTAAGCTATGGCTACACCTTC	CASSYGTLSYGYTF
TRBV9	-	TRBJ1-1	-	TGTGCCAGCAGCCCGACAACCACAACCCAGGACACTGAAGCTTTCTTT	CASSPTTTTQDTEAFF
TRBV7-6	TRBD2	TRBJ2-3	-	TGTGCCAGCAGTCCACCTGGGGAGGGACTCACAGATACGCAGTATTTT	CASSPPGEGLTDTQYF
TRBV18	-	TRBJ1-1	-	TGTGCCAGCTCACCACGTGGGAACGGGGGGAACACTGAAGCTTTCTTT	CASSPRGNGGNTEAFF
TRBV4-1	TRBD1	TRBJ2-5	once	TGCGCCAGCAGCCAAGATCCAACACGCACAGGGGGCGGCGAGACCCAGTACTTC	CASSQDPTRTGGGETQYF
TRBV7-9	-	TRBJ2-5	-	TGTGCCAGCAGCCAACAAGAGACCCAGTACTTC	CASSQQETQYF
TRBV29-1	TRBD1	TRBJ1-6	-	TGCAGCGGGCCGGGACAGGGAAGTTATAATTCACCCCTCCACTTT	CSGPGQGSYNSPLHF
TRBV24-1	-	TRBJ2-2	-	TGTGCCCGTGAACAGGCCAAGGCCGGGGAGCTGTTTTTT	CAREQAKAGELFF
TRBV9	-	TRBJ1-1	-	TGTGCCAGCAGCTTTAGGGACAAGATGAACACTGAAGCTTTCTTT	CASSFRDKMNTEAFF
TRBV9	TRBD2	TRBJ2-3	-	TGTGCCAGCAGCACACGACTAGCGGGGGGGAACGCAGATACGCAGTATTTT	CASSTRLAGGNADTQYF
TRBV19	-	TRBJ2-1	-	TGTGCCAGTAGTAGTGCGGGCGGCTCCTACAATGAGCAGTTCTTC	CASSSAGGSYNEQFF
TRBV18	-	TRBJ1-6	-	TGTGCCAGCTCACCAGCGGGACGCAAGCCACCCCTCCACTTT	CASSPAGRKPPLHF
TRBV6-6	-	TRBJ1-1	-	TGTGCCAGCAGTTTAGGGCAGGGTGAAGCTTTCTTT	CASSLGQGEAFF
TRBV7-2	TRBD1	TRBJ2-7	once	TGTGCCAGCAGCCCTCCGCCAGGGGGCTACGAGCAGTACTTC	CASSPPPGGYEQYF
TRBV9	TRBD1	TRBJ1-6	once	TGTGCCAGCAGCCCCTCGGAGGGGGCAGGATCACCCCTCCACTTT	CASSPSEGAGSPLHF
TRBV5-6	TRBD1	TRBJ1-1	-	TGTGCCAGCAGCTTGGGACAGGGCCCCGAAGCTTTCTTT	CASSLGQGPEAFF
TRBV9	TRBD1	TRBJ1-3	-	TGTGCCAGCAGCCCAGGGGGGTCGGCGCCCGTTAGCGGAAACACCATATATTTT	CASSPGGSAPVSGNTIYF
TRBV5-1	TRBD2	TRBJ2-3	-	TGCGCCAGCAGCCCCGCTAGCGGGGGGCTGGGCTCAGATACGCAGTATTTT	CASSPASGGLGSDTQYF
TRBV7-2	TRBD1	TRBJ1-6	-	TGTGCCAGCAGCTTAACAGGGGGCTATAATTCACCCCTCCACTTT	CASSLTGGYNSPLHF
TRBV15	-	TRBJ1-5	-	TGTGCCACCAGCAGAGATCGGGGTAGCAATCAGCCCCAGCATTTT	CATSRDRGSNQPQHF
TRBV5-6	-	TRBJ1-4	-	TGTGCCAGCAGCTTCGGGGTCGGTGATGAAAAACTGTTTTTT	CASSFGVGDEKLFF
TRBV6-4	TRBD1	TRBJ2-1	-	TGTGCCAGCAGTGACTCAGGGCAGGGGGCTAATGAGCAGTTCTTC	CASSDSGQGANEQFF
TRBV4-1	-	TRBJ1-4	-	TGCGCCAGCAGCCAAGATTATGGAGGTTCTCCGGCAACTAATGAAAAACTGTTTTTT	CASSQDYGGSPATNEKLFF